A selection of T cell receptor beta chains follows, all from one sample in a study of T-cell reconstitution after alpha-beta-depleted transplantation in children. TCRdb re-called the PCR reads with MiXCR, one entry per CDR3 protein. The sample consists of about 250,000 distinct CDR3 sequences, 24% of them appearing once. Sample: PBMCs, mostly from graft donor cells, taken 360 days after TCRalphabeta/CD19-depleted stem cell transplant. The receptors were sampled from a female patient aged 2 to 10 who had a stem cell transplant for congenital amegakaryocytic thrombocytopenia, so the T cells may come from the graft donor. Each CDR3 is given with its conserved first and last residue. The D gene is left open where the match is weak. A clone size is listed for some rows: how often the clone was seen (once, few, many), or a class if it is expanded.

>TRBJ2-7|TRBV28|few|.
TGTGCCAGCAGTTTACGGACGACCTACGAGCAGTACTTC
CASSLRTTYEQYF
>TRBJ2-1|TRBV12-5|few|TRBD2
TGTGCTAGTGGCACTTCGAGACTAGCGGGGGGGCTGGATGAGCAGTTCTTC
CASGTSRLAGGLDEQFF
>TRBJ2-2|TRBV28|.|.
TGTGCCAGCAGTACGGACGCCAACACCGGGGAGCTGTTTTTT
CASSTDANTGELFF
>TRBJ1-2|TRBV7-2|.|.
TGTGCCAGCAGTCCTCTCCCTACGGGCTACACCTTC
CASSPLPTGYTF
>TRBJ2-7|TRBV15|.|.
TGTGCCACCAGCACCGGACAGCCCAGTTTTGGCTACGAGCAGTACTTC
CATSTGQPSFGYEQYF
>TRBJ2-1|TRBV18|many|.
TGTGCCAGCTCACCACCGTTTCAGGCTTACAATGAGCAGTTCTTC
CASSPPFQAYNEQFF
>TRBJ2-3|TRBV5-1|many|.
TGCGCCAGCAGCCCGGGACAAAGCACAGATACGCAGTATTTT
CASSPGQSTDTQYF
>TRBJ2-3|TRBV3-1|.|TRBD2
TGTGCCAGCAGCCAAGGACGGGGGGGCACCACAGATACGCAGTATTTT
CASSQGRGGTTDTQYF
>TRBJ2-1|TRBV24-1|few|TRBD1
TGTGCCACGGGACAGGCCATCTCGGGCAATGAGCAGTTCTTC
CATGQAISGNEQFF
>TRBJ2-3|TRBV29-1|many|TRBD2
TGCAGCGTTGAAGATCGAAGGCGGGGAGTCGGGGGGGGAGATACGCAGTATTTT
CSVEDRRRGVGGGDTQYF
>TRBJ1-5|TRBV29-1|few|.
TGCAGCGTGGTAACGGATAGCAATCAGCCCCAGCATTTT
CSVVTDSNQPQHF